This T cell receptor gamma chain was sequenced during a study of Vδ1+ human thymocytes. Study-level findings and limits: Thymic TRG and TRD repertoires appeared highly polyclonal, with Gaussian CDR3 length distributions. Unlike peripheral blood Vdelta1+ controls, thymic delta-chain sequences included roughly 18% Vdelta2 and few Vdelta3. Unexpected Vdelta2 sequences could cause misinterpretation of bulk repertoire data.

From germline, CDR1 is VINAFY and CDR2 YDVSNSKD. V dropped 0 bases and J dropped 6; count of bases not matched to a gene: 8. The CDR3 covers 14 residues. Extracted RNA was reverse transcribed into cDNA. Multiplex PCR used pooled V-gene forward primers and a constant-region reverse primer to amplify CDR3s. TCRdb repeated clone calling on the multiplex PCR reads with CATT. Of 20,000 to 25,000 gamma-chain clones listed, roughly an eighth are singletons. This clone showed up just a few times. Antigen specificity is unknown. After alphabeta T cell depletion, CD3+ Vdelta1+ Vdelta2- thymocytes were sorted. The genes are TRGV5 and TRGJ1 or TRGJ2. Sequencing was carried out using Vdelta1+ gamma-delta thymocytes from the thymus. Subset reported: FACS-sorted CD3+ TCRalphabeta- TCRVdelta1+ TCRVdelta2- thymocytes. This sequence originates from a child in the first two years of life who had congenital heart surgery. DNA for the CDR3: TGTGCCACCTGGGACAGGCCAATTGGTTATAAGAAACTCTTT. Its translation: CATWDRPIGYKKLF.